One and the same sample provided the 21 T cell receptor beta chains below, sequenced in a study of T cell responses to AZD1222 COVID-19 vaccine. The repertoire was sequenced with immunoSEQ multiplex PCR; TCRdb's copy has only in-frame clones and lacks some. The sample includes about 120,000 clones, approximately 86% of them seen just once. Specimen: peripheral blood, collected 28 days after the second AZD1222 dose. The receptors originated from an adult who received the AZD1222 COVID-19 vaccine.

The rearrangement links TRBV2 to TRBJ2-5, with 7 nucleotides matching TRBD1. Germline lookup yields CDR1 SNHLY and CDR2 FYNNEI. The CDR3 consists of 14 residues. J gave up 2 bases and V 6 bases, and 6 bases lay outside the gene matches. The CDR3 protein is CASRDRTFQETQYF. The CDR3 DNA reads TGTGCCAGCAGGGACAGGACCTTTCAAGAGACCCAGTACTTC.

The V and J genes are TRBV28 and TRBJ2-3; the D is unclear. The ends were cut back, 2 bases at V and 0 bases at J, with 15 bases in the middle. Germline V gene sequence: CDR1 MDHEN, CDR2 SYDVKM. The CDR3 spans 17 residues. The CDR3: CASSLPLTLASTDTQYF. As DNA, the CDR3 is TGTGCCAGCAGTTTACCCCTAACACTTGCTAGCACAGATACGCAGTATTTT.

This clone was picked up one time. The gene calls are TRBV5-4 and TRBJ1-6; D unclear. CDR3 length: 17 residues. With 4 bases removed from V and 9 bases from J, the gap between germline ends came to 23 bases. From germline, CDR1 is SGHNT and CDR2 YYREEE (reference sequence). CDR3: CASSAEGGRLGISPLHF. The CDR3 nucleotides are TGTGCCAGCAGCGCCGAAGGTGGACGACTTGGTATTTCACCCCTCCACTTT.

The gene calls are TRBV5-6 and TRBJ1-5, with D hard to call. Germline V lookup: CDR1 SGHDT, CDR2 YYEEEE. V was clipped by 0 bases and J by 6 bases, with 7 bases between them. The CDR3 has 13 residues. CDR3 nucleotide sequence: TGTGCCAGCAGCTTGGGGGCGGGTCAGCCCCAGCATTTT. This codes for CASSLGAGQPQHF.

The V and J genes are TRBV7-3 and TRBJ2-2; tentatively, D is TRBD1 (5 bases). CDR1 is SGHTA, CDR2 FQGTGA, per germline. V dropped 2 bases and J dropped 1 base, with 5 bases sitting between them. The CDR3 is made up of 14 amino acids. The CDR3 sequence: CASSLGQNTGELFF. The CDR3 bases are TGTGCCAGCAGCTTAGGACAGAACACCGGGGAGCTGTTTTTT.

The CDR3 is CAISEGSYNSPLHF. The CDR3, as DNA: TGTGCCATCAGTGAGGGCTCCTATAATTCACCCCTCCACTTT. The chain links TRBV10-3 to TRBJ1-6; the D is unclear. The ends were cut back, 2 bases at V and 0 bases at J, with 2 bases in the middle. Germline assignment: CDR1 ENHRY and CDR2 SYGVKD. The CDR3 consists of 14 residues.

The J gene is TRBJ1-5, the V gene TRBV10-3, with a weak D call TRBD1 (6 bases). The germline CDR1 and CDR2 sequences are ENHRY and SYGVKD. CDR3 size: 15 residues. Deletions cut 5 bases from V and 5 bases from J, with 16 bases between. For the CDR3, the DNA is TGTGCCATCAGTCCCGACAGGTCTGGTCATCAGCCCCAGCATTTT. Amino acid sequence: CAISPDRSGHQPQHF.

The V call is TRBV2, the J call TRBJ2-2; TRBD1 matches at 7 bases. Germline V CDR1 and CDR2: SNHLY, FYNNEI. V trimming: 6 bases; J trimming: 5 bases; junction bases outside the gene matches: 9. The CDR3 runs to 15 residues. The CDR3 sequence is CASSRQGTLTGELFF. The CDR3 nucleotides read TGTGCCAGCAGCAGACAGGGTACCTTGACCGGGGAGCTGTTTTTT.

V is TRBV7-2 and J is TRBJ2-5, with a possible D match to TRBD1 (5 bases). CDR1 is SGHTA and CDR2 is FQGNSA in the germline V gene. This CDR3 has 13 residues. Trimming left V 5 bases short and J 9 bases short, with 16 bases between. For the CDR3, the DNA is TGTGCCAGCAGCACACGTCGACAGTTCGCCCAGTACTTC. This codes for CASSTRRQFAQYF.

This sequence joins TRBV7-3 and TRBJ1-2; 8 bases align to TRBD1. The CDR3 totals 13 residues. The V gene's germline CDR1 is SGHTA and CDR2 FQGTGA. V gave up 5 bases and J gave up 6 bases; unmatched junction bases: 5. The CDR3 DNA reads TGTGCCAGCAGCCGAACAGGGGGTAATGGCTACACCTTC. It specifies CASSRTGGNGYTF.

The V gene is TRBV2, the J gene TRBJ1-5; the D gene is possibly TRBD1 (5 bases). With 11 bases removed from V and 4 bases from J, the gap between germline ends came to 15 bases. The CDR3 runs to 13 residues. Germline CDR1 is SNHLY and CDR2 is FYNNEI. CDR3 residues: CAGTRDRNQPQHF. The DNA of the CDR3 is TGTGCCGGAACCAGGGATCGGAATCAGCCCCAGCATTTT.

V is TRBV7-9 and J is TRBJ1-2, with D possibly being TRBD1 (5 bases). The CDR3 runs to 13 residues. The germline V and J ends were trimmed by 2 bases and 3 bases, with 7 bases remaining between them. Germline assignment: CDR1 SEHNR and CDR2 FQNEAQ (reference sequence). The DNA for the CDR3 is TGTGCCAGCAGCTTACCACAGGACTATGGCTACACCTTC. Translating it yields CASSLPQDYGYTF. The full variable domain, with the rest looked up from reference TRBV7-9 and TRBJ1-2, is DTGVSQNPRHKITKRGQNVTFRCDPISEHNRLYWYRQTLGQGPEFLTYFQNEAQLEKSRLLSDRFSAERPKGSFSTLEIQRTEQGDSAMYLCASSLPQDYGYTFGSGTRLTVV.

The sample holds one count of this clone. The chain combines TRBV9 with TRBJ2-2, with D perhaps matching TRBD2 (6 bases). CDR1 SGDLS and CDR2 YYNGEE come from the germline V gene. This CDR3 spans 14 amino acids. V was clipped by 7 bases and J by 4 bases, with 14 bases between them. CDR3 protein: CASDTGAGTGELFF. The CDR3 nucleotides are TGTGCCAGCGACACCGGAGCGGGCACCGGGGAGCTGTTTTTT.

The chain links TRBV4-3 to TRBJ2-3; 10 bases map to TRBD1. The germline V gene has CDR1 LGHNA and CDR2 YSLEER. This CDR3 is 17 amino acids long. J was trimmed by 5 bases and V by 1 base; bases with no gene match: 9. The CDR3 region is CASSQGVMTGGRDTQYF. CDR3 nucleotides: TGCGCCAGCAGCCAAGGCGTAATGACAGGGGGCAGAGATACGCAGTATTTT.

V gene TRBV19 combines with J gene TRBJ1-6; 9 bases agree with TRBD1. Germline loops: CDR1 LNHDA, CDR2 SQIVND (reference sequence). Germline trimming cut 4 bases from V and 7 bases from J; bases unmatched to any gene: 5. This CDR3 is 15 amino acids long. DNA of the CDR3: TGTGCCAGTAGTAGCGGGACAGGGCGGAATTCACCCCTCCACTTT. Protein: CASSSGTGRNSPLHF.

The chain uses TRBV5-1 and TRBJ1-1; 9 nucleotides agree with TRBD1. CDR1 and CDR2 from the germline V gene are SGHRS and YFSETQ. V gave up 5 bases and J gave up 0 bases; unmatched junction bases: 11. The CDR3 has 17 amino acids. The CDR3 DNA reads as TGCGCCAGCAGGGGACAGGGCTCTCTTTACATGAACACTGAAGCTTTCTTT. Protein product: CASRGQGSLYMNTEAFF.

The chain has TRBV28 and TRBJ2-7, with unresolved D. This CDR3 contains 14 residues. Trimming pared 3 bases from V and 0 bases from J, leaving 9 bases between. Germline loops: CDR1 MDHEN, CDR2 SYDVKM. The DNA of the CDR3 is TGTGCCAGCAGTTTGATCTCCGCCTCCTACGAGCAGTACTTC. Translated, it gives CASSLISASYEQYF.

This chain connects TRBV7-8 to TRBJ1-1; possibly TRBD1 for D (6 bases). CDR1 and CDR2 (germline): SGHVS, FQNEAQ. V was clipped by 1 base and J by 5 bases, with 14 bases between them. The CDR3 is 15 residues long. The CDR3 region is CASSLVLGQGTEAFF. The DNA of the CDR3 is TGTGCCAGCAGCTTAGTCTTGGGGCAGGGGACTGAAGCTTTCTTT.

The chain joins TRBV6-5 to TRBJ1-1; weak D call: TRBD1 (6 bases). CDR3 length: 13 amino acids. CDR1 is MNHEY, CDR2 SVGAGI, per germline. Trimming cost V 1 base and J 7 bases, with 10 bases left between them. The CDR3 here is CASSYWGTNEAFF. DNA for the CDR3: TGTGCCAGCAGTTACTGGGGGACAAATGAAGCTTTCTTT.

This clone was recorded once. CDR3 sequence (DNA): TGCGCCAGCAGCCGCGACAGGGGGCAAGATACGCAGTATTTT. It translates to CASSRDRGQDTQYF. V usage is TRBV4-3 and J usage is TRBJ2-3, with 10 bases lining up with TRBD1. CDR3 length: 14 amino acids. J was trimmed by 5 bases and V by 4 bases; bases with no gene match: 3. The germline V gene has CDR1 LGHNA and CDR2 YSLEER.

The table lists this clone with a count of one. This sequence joins TRBV4-3 and TRBJ2-1; 9 nucleotides agree with TRBD2. From germline, CDR1 is LGHNA and CDR2 YSLEER. After removal of 0 bases from V and 6 bases from J, the junction contained 9 bases not matched to a gene. The CDR3 has 17 amino acids. The CDR3, as DNA: TGCGCCAGCAGCCAAGAAGCTTATTGGACTAGCGTCAATGAGCAGTTCTTC. It codes for CASSQEAYWTSVNEQFF.